Listed below are T cell receptor beta chains from one sample, sequenced in a study of blood T cell repertoires in COVID-19. Profiled with immunoSEQ multiplex PCR; TCRdb holds only in-frame clones, not every one. Among 65,000 to 75,000 clones listed, 75% to 95% were seen once. Input material: peripheral blood. These receptor sequences come from a human donor with active COVID-19. The donor label of this sample is uncertain. The CDR3 runs from the conserved cysteine through the conserved F or W. D genes are given only for firm matches. Clone size is shown for a subset of rows, as once, few, many or a class of expanded clone.

CDR3 protein: CASSLQTGGWTEAFF
CDR3 DNA: TGTGCCAGCAGTTTACAGACAGGGGGTTGGACTGAAGCTTTCTTT
D gene: TRBD1
V gene: TRBV28
J gene: TRBJ1-1
clone size: -

CDR3 protein: CASSQDLGGMALGEQFF
CDR3 DNA: TGCGCCAGCAGCCAAGATCTGGGGGGGATGGCCTTGGGTGAGCAGTTCTTC
D gene: TRBD2
V gene: TRBV4-1
J gene: TRBJ2-1
clone size: -

CDR3 protein: CASRQSGYEQYF
CDR3 DNA: TGTGCCAGCAGACAATCGGGGTACGAGCAGTACTTC
D gene: -
V gene: TRBV28
J gene: TRBJ2-7
clone size: -

CDR3 protein: CASSLARSGATYEQYF
CDR3 DNA: TGTGCCAGCAGCCTAGCTAGGAGCGGAGCCACCTACGAGCAGTACTTC
D gene: -
V gene: TRBV6-2/TRBV6-3
J gene: TRBJ2-7
clone size: -

CDR3 protein: CASSQDSLWQFF
CDR3 DNA: TGTGCCAGCAGCCAGGACTCTCTCTGGCAGTTCTTC
D gene: -
V gene: TRBV7-2
J gene: TRBJ2-1
clone size: -

CDR3 protein: CASSQDRTPSYEQYF
CDR3 DNA: TGTGCCAGCAGCCAAGACAGGACTCCCTCCTACGAGCAGTACTTC
D gene: -
V gene: TRBV3-1/TRBV3-2
J gene: TRBJ2-7
clone size: -

CDR3 protein: CASSEIAGVVEQFF
CDR3 DNA: TGCGCCAGCAGTGAAATAGCGGGAGTGGTTGAGCAGTTCTTC
D gene: TRBD2
V gene: TRBV10-2
J gene: TRBJ2-1
clone size: -

CDR3 protein: CASSFAGPPYEQYF
CDR3 DNA: TGTGCCAGCAGTTTCGCGGGGCCGCCCTACGAGCAGTACTTC
D gene: -
V gene: TRBV28
J gene: TRBJ2-7
clone size: -

CDR3 protein: CASSAGLDSPLHF
CDR3 DNA: TGTGCCAGCAGTGCAGGGCTGGATTCACCCCTCCACTTT
D gene: -
V gene: TRBV6-4
J gene: TRBJ1-6
clone size: -

CDR3 protein: CASSLDGQGGTDTQYF
CDR3 DNA: TGTGCCAGCAGCCTCGACGGACAGGGCGGGACAGATACGCAGTATTTT
D gene: TRBD1
V gene: TRBV9
J gene: TRBJ2-3
clone size: -

CDR3 protein: CASPLAGGSTTDTQYF
CDR3 DNA: TGTGCCAGCCCCTTGGCCGGGGGATCCACCACAGATACGCAGTATTTT
D gene: -
V gene: TRBV28
J gene: TRBJ2-3
clone size: -

CDR3 protein: CASSVALAGPYEQYF
CDR3 DNA: TGTGCCAGCAGCGTAGCGCTAGCGGGCCCCTACGAGCAGTACTTC
D gene: TRBD2
V gene: TRBV9
J gene: TRBJ2-7
clone size: -

CDR3 protein: CASSLGGTGLINTEAFF
CDR3 DNA: TGCGCCAGCAGCCTGGGGGGGACAGGGCTCATCAACACTGAAGCTTTCTTT
D gene: TRBD1
V gene: TRBV5-1
J gene: TRBJ1-1
clone size: -

CDR3 protein: CASQGTNQPQHF
CDR3 DNA: TGTGCCAGCCAGGGGACCAATCAGCCCCAGCATTTT
D gene: -
V gene: TRBV2
J gene: TRBJ1-5
clone size: -

CDR3 protein: CASSFQGAYTGELFF
CDR3 DNA: TGTGCCAGCAGCTTCCAGGGGGCGTACACCGGGGAGCTGTTTTTT
D gene: TRBD1
V gene: TRBV11-2
J gene: TRBJ2-2
clone size: -

CDR3 protein: CASSSGRGTQYF
CDR3 DNA: TGTGCCAGCAGTTCGGGTCGGGGGACCCAGTACTTC
D gene: -
V gene: TRBV6-6
J gene: TRBJ2-5
clone size: once

CDR3 protein: CASTTGGNRRANYGYTF
CDR3 DNA: TGTGCCAGTACAACGGGGGGGAACAGGAGAGCTAACTATGGCTACACCTTC
D gene: -
V gene: TRBV19
J gene: TRBJ1-2
clone size: -

CDR3 protein: CASSVEDRTRESQPQHF
CDR3 DNA: TGCGCCAGCAGTGTTGAGGACAGGACGAGGGAAAGTCAGCCCCAGCATTTT
D gene: TRBD1
V gene: TRBV10-1
J gene: TRBJ1-5
clone size: -

CDR3 protein: CASSLAPSSYNSPLHF
CDR3 DNA: TGTGCCAGCAGCTTAGCCCCGAGCTCCTATAATTCACCCCTCCACTTT
D gene: -
V gene: TRBV7-8
J gene: TRBJ1-6
clone size: -

CDR3 protein: CAISESTGKVTEQYF
CDR3 DNA: TGTGCCATCAGTGAGTCGACAGGGAAAGTGACCGAGCAGTACTTC
D gene: TRBD1
V gene: TRBV10-3
J gene: TRBJ2-7
clone size: -

CDR3 protein: CASSFSGPTYGYTF
CDR3 DNA: TGTGCCAGCAGTTTCTCTGGGCCGACCTATGGCTACACCTTC
D gene: -
V gene: TRBV28
J gene: TRBJ1-2
clone size: few

CDR3 protein: CASSLETGEQYF
CDR3 DNA: TGCGCCAGCAGCTTGGAAACAGGGGAGCAGTACTTC
D gene: -
V gene: TRBV5-1
J gene: TRBJ2-7
clone size: -

CDR3 protein: CATSDLGEISTDTQYF
CDR3 DNA: TGTGCCACCAGTGACTTAGGGGAAATAAGCACAGATACGCAGTATTTT
D gene: -
V gene: TRBV24-1
J gene: TRBJ2-3
clone size: -

CDR3 protein: CASSLVAGNYEQYF
CDR3 DNA: TGTGCCAGTAGTCTCGTAGCGGGAAACTACGAGCAGTACTTC
D gene: TRBD2
V gene: TRBV19
J gene: TRBJ2-7
clone size: -

CDR3 protein: CASSLLTGRYNEQFF
CDR3 DNA: TGTGCCAGCAGCCTATTGACAGGGAGATACAATGAGCAGTTCTTC
D gene: TRBD1
V gene: TRBV2
J gene: TRBJ2-1
clone size: -

CDR3 protein: CASSGKDTQYF
CDR3 DNA: TGTGCCAGCAGTGGTAAAGATACGCAGTATTTT
D gene: -
V gene: TRBV25-1
J gene: TRBJ2-3
clone size: -

CDR3 protein: CASSPVNSPYEQYF
CDR3 DNA: TGTGCCAGCTCACCAGTCAACAGCCCCTACGAGCAGTACTTC
D gene: -
V gene: TRBV18
J gene: TRBJ2-7
clone size: -

CDR3 protein: CASSFGGHYGYTF
CDR3 DNA: TGTGCCAGCAGTTTCGGCGGCCACTATGGCTACACCTTC
D gene: -
V gene: TRBV28
J gene: TRBJ1-2
clone size: -

CDR3 protein: CASRPYHYSGANVLTF
CDR3 DNA: TGTGCCAGCCGCCCCTATCACTACTCTGGGGCCAACGTCCTGACTTTC
D gene: -
V gene: TRBV28
J gene: TRBJ2-6
clone size: -

CDR3 protein: CASSPYRVQDTQYF
CDR3 DNA: TGTGCCAGCAGTCCTTACAGGGTTCAAGATACGCAGTATTTT
D gene: -
V gene: TRBV28
J gene: TRBJ2-3
clone size: -

CDR3 protein: CASSGGQGAGYTF
CDR3 DNA: TGCGCCAGCAGCGGGGGACAGGGGGCAGGCTACACCTTC
D gene: TRBD1
V gene: TRBV5-1
J gene: TRBJ1-2
clone size: once

CDR3 protein: CASSPGVDSTDTQYF
CDR3 DNA: TGTGCCAGCAGCCCAGGGGTCGACAGCACAGATACGCAGTATTTT
D gene: -
V gene: TRBV11-3
J gene: TRBJ2-3
clone size: -

CDR3 protein: CSASSEVNTEAFF
CDR3 DNA: TGCAGTGCTAGTAGCGAGGTAAACACTGAAGCTTTCTTT
D gene: -
V gene: TRBV20-1
J gene: TRBJ1-1
clone size: -

CDR3 protein: CASSLMAGVWETQYF
CDR3 DNA: TGTGCCAGCAGCTTAATGGCGGGTGTATGGGAGACCCAGTACTTC
D gene: -
V gene: TRBV7-3
J gene: TRBJ2-5
clone size: -

CDR3 protein: CASSRGQGAVTDIQYF
CDR3 DNA: TGTGCCAGCAGTCGCGGACAGGGGGCCGTTACGGACATTCAGTACTTC
D gene: TRBD1
V gene: TRBV7-8
J gene: TRBJ2-4
clone size: -

CDR3 protein: CASSQGEHSYNEQFF
CDR3 DNA: TGTGCCAGCAGCCAAGGGGAGCACTCCTACAATGAGCAGTTCTTC
D gene: -
V gene: TRBV3-1/TRBV3-2
J gene: TRBJ2-1
clone size: -

CDR3 protein: CASSPGTGDTDTQYF
CDR3 DNA: TGTGCCAGCAGCCCCGGGACAGGGGACACAGATACGCAGTATTTT
D gene: TRBD1
V gene: TRBV5-5
J gene: TRBJ2-3
clone size: -

CDR3 protein: CASSLFSGREETQYF
CDR3 DNA: TGTGCCAGCAGCTTATTTTCCGGCAGGGAAGAGACCCAGTACTTC
D gene: -
V gene: TRBV7-7
J gene: TRBJ2-5
clone size: -

CDR3 protein: CASSPGGAGVEELFF
CDR3 DNA: TGTGCCAGCAGCCCAGGTGGGGCGGGAGTCGAGGAGCTGTTTTTT
D gene: TRBD2
V gene: TRBV28
J gene: TRBJ2-2
clone size: -

CDR3 protein: CASSFPWADQETQYF
CDR3 DNA: TGTGCCAGCAGTTTCCCGTGGGCCGACCAAGAGACCCAGTACTTC
D gene: -
V gene: TRBV28
J gene: TRBJ2-5
clone size: -

CDR3 protein: CASSISVGNTEAFF
CDR3 DNA: TGTGCCAGTAGTATATCGGTCGGGAACACTGAAGCTTTCTTT
D gene: -
V gene: TRBV19
J gene: TRBJ1-1
clone size: -

CDR3 protein: CASSPRTGDEETQYF
CDR3 DNA: TGTGCCAGCAGCCCAAGGACAGGGGATGAGGAGACCCAGTACTTC
D gene: TRBD1
V gene: TRBV11-3
J gene: TRBJ2-5
clone size: once

CDR3 protein: CASSYSTSYNEQFF
CDR3 DNA: TGTGCCAGCAGTTACTCTACTAGCTACAATGAGCAGTTCTTC
D gene: -
V gene: TRBV6-2/TRBV6-3
J gene: TRBJ2-1
clone size: medium-sized

CDR3 protein: CASSLGVLAGEGETQYF
CDR3 DNA: TGTGCCAGCAGCTTAGGGGTACTAGCGGGAGAGGGGGAGACCCAGTACTTC
D gene: TRBD2
V gene: TRBV7-2
J gene: TRBJ2-5
clone size: -

CDR3 protein: CASSTRDNYEQYF
CDR3 DNA: TGTGCCAGCAGTACCCGGGACAACTACGAGCAGTACTTC
D gene: -
V gene: TRBV28
J gene: TRBJ2-7
clone size: -

CDR3 protein: CASNLDSENTEAFF
CDR3 DNA: TGTGCCAGCAACTTGGACAGCGAGAACACTGAAGCTTTCTTT
D gene: -
V gene: TRBV3-1/TRBV3-2
J gene: TRBJ1-1
clone size: -

CDR3 protein: CASNSYGGQETQYF
CDR3 DNA: TGTGCCAGCAACTCCTACGGGGGGCAAGAGACCCAGTACTTC
D gene: TRBD2
V gene: TRBV7-8
J gene: TRBJ2-5
clone size: -

CDR3 protein: CASSKFRGTGELFF
CDR3 DNA: TGTGCCAGCAGCAAATTCAGGGGGACCGGGGAGCTGTTTTTT
D gene: TRBD1
V gene: TRBV11-1
J gene: TRBJ2-2
clone size: -

CDR3 protein: CASSLGGTGIYEQYF
CDR3 DNA: TGTGCCAGCAGCTTGGGGGGGACAGGGATCTACGAGCAGTACTTC
D gene: TRBD1
V gene: TRBV5-4
J gene: TRBJ2-7
clone size: -

CDR3 protein: CASSTRDRVVTGANVLTF
CDR3 DNA: TGTGCCAGTAGTACGCGGGACAGGGTCGTCACTGGGGCCAACGTCCTGACTTTC
D gene: TRBD1
V gene: TRBV19
J gene: TRBJ2-6
clone size: -